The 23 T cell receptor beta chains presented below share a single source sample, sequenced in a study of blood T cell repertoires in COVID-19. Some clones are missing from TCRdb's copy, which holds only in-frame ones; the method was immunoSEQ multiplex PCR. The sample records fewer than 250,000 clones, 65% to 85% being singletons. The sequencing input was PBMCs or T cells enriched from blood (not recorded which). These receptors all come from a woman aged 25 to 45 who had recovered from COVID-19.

The CDR3 DNA sequence: TGCAGCGCTAAATACGGAGGGGGCGAAGAGACCCAGTACTTC. This translates into CSAKYGGGEETQYF. The rearrangement uses TRBV29-1 and TRBJ2-5, with D tentatively TRBD1 (7 bases). CDR1 and CDR2 (germline): SQVTM, ANQGSEA. CDR3 length: 14 residues. Trimming left V 7 bases short and J 3 bases short, with 18 bases between.

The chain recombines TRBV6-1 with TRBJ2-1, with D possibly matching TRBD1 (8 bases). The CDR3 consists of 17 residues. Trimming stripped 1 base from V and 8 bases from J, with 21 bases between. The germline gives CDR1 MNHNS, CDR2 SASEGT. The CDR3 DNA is TGTGCCAGCAGTGAAGTTTTATTGGACACAGGGGGGGATGAGCAGTTCTTC. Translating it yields CASSEVLLDTGGDEQFF.

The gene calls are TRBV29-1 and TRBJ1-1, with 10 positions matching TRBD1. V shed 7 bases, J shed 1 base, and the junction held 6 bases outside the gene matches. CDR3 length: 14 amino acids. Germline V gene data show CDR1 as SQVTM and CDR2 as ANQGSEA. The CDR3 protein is CSGRTGGWNTEAFF. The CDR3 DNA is TGCAGCGGCCGGACAGGGGGATGGAACACTGAAGCTTTCTTT. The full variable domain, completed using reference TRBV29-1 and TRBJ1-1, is SAVISQKPSRDICQRGTSLTIQCQVDSQVTMMFWYRQQPGQSLTLIATANQGSEATYESGFVIDKFPISRPNLTFSTLTVSNMSPEDSSIYLCSGRTGGWNTEAFFGQGTRLTVV.

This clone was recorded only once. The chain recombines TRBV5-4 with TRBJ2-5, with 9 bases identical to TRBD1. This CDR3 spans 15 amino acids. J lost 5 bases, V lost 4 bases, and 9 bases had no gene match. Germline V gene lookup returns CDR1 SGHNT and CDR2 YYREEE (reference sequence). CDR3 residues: CASSDTGGAGETQYF. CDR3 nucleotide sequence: TGTGCCAGCAGCGACACAGGGGGCGCGGGGGAGACCCAGTACTTC. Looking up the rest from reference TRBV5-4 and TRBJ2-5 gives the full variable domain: ETGVTQSPTHLIKTRGQQVTLRCSSQSGHNTVSWYQQALGQGPQFIFQYYREEENGRGNFPPRFSGLQFPNYSSELNVNALELDDSALYLCASSDTGGAGETQYFGPGTRLLVL.

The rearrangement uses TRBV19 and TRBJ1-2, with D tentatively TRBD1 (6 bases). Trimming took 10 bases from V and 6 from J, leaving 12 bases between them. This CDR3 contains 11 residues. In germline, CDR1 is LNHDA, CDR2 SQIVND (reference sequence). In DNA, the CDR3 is TGTGCCACTCAGGGGTTGGATGGCTACACCTTC. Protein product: CATQGLDGYTF. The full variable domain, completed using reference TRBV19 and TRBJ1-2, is DGGITQSPKYLFRKEGQNVTLSCEQNLNHDAMYWYRQDPGQGLRLIYYSQIVNDFQKGDIAEGYSVSREKKESFPLTVTSAQKNPTAFYLCATQGLDGYTFGSGTRLTVV.

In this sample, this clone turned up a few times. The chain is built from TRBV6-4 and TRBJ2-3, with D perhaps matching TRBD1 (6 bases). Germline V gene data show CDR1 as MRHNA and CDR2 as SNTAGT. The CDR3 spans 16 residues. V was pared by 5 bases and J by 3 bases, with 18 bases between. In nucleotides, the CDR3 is TGTGCCAGCAGTCCACAGGGTCGCGTAGGGACAGATACGCAGTATTTT. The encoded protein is CASSPQGRVGTDTQYF.

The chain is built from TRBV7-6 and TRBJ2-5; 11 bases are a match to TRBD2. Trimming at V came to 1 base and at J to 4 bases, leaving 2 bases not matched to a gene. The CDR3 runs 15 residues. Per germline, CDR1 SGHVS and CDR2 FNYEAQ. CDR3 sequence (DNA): TGTGCCAGCAGCTTAGTAGCGGGGGGGCGAGAGACCCAGTACTTC. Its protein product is CASSLVAGGRETQYF. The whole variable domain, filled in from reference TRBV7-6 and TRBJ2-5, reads GAGVSQSPRYKVTKRGQDVALRCDPISGHVSLYWYRQALGQGPEFLTYFNYEAQQDKSGLPNDRFSAERPEGSISTLTIQRTEQRDSAMYRCASSLVAGGRETQYFGPGTRLLVL.

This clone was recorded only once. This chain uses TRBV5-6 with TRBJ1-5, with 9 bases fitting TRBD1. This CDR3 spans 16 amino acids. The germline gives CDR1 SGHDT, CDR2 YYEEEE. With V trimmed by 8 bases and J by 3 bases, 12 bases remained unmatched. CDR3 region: CASPKVRDRANQPQHF. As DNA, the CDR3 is TGTGCCAGTCCAAAAGTCCGGGACAGGGCCAATCAGCCCCAGCATTTT.

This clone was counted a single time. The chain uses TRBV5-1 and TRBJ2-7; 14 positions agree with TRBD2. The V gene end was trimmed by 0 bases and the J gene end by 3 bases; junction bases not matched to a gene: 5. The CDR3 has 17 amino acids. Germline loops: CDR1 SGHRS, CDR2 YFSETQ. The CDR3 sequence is CASSLGLAGGFRYEQYF. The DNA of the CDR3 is TGCGCCAGCAGCTTGGGACTAGCGGGAGGGTTTCGCTACGAGCAGTACTTC.

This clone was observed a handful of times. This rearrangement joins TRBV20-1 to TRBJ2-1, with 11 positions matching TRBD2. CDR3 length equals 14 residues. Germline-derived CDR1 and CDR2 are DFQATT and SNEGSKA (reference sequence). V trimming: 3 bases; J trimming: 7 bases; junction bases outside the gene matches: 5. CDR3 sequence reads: CSASGASGGNEQFF. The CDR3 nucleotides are TGCAGTGCTAGTGGGGCTAGCGGGGGGAATGAGCAGTTCTTC.

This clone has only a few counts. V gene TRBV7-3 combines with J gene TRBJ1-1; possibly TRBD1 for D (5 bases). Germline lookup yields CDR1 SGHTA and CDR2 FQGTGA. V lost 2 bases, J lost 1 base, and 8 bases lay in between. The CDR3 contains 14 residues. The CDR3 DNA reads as TGTGCCAGCAGCTTATCGGGGGGGAACACTGAAGCTTTCTTT. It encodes CASSLSGGNTEAFF.

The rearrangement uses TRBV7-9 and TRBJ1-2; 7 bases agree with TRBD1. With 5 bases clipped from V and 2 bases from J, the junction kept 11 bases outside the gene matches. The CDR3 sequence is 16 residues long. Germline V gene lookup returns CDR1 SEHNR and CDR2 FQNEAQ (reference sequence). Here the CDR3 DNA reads TGTGCCAGCAGCCTCAGAGGGACAGCAGCGAACTATGGCTACACCTTC. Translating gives CASSLRGTAANYGYTF. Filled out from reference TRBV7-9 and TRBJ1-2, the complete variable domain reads DTGVSQNPRHKITKRGQNVTFRCDPISEHNRLYWYRQTLGQGPEFLTYFQNEAQLEKSRLLSDRFSAERPKGSFSTLEIQRTEQGDSAMYLCASSLRGTAANYGYTFGSGTRLTVV.

The chain's CDR3 is CASSQEGLAGGTYEQYF. Here the CDR3 DNA reads TGCGCCAGCAGCCAAGAGGGACTAGCGGGAGGGACGTACGAGCAGTACTTC. The chain joins TRBV4-1 to TRBJ2-7; 16 bases agree with TRBD2. The V gene end was trimmed by 0 bases and the J gene end by 4 bases; junction bases not matched to a gene: 3. CDR3 length: 17 residues. Germline V gene sequence: CDR1 MGHRA, CDR2 YSYEKL.

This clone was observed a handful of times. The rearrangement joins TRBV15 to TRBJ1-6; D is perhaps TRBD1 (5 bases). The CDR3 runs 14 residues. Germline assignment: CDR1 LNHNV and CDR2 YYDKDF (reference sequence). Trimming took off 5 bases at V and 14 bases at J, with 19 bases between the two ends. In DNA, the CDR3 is TGTGCCACCAGCGCCGGAGTGGGCCGGGGGGCCCTCCACTTT. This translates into CATSAGVGRGALHF.

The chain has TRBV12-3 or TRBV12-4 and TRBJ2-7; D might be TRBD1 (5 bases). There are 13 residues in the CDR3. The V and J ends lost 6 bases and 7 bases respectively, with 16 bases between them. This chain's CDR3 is CASRLTALGEQYF. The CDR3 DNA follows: TGTGCCAGCAGACTGACAGCGCTTGGGGAGCAGTACTTC.

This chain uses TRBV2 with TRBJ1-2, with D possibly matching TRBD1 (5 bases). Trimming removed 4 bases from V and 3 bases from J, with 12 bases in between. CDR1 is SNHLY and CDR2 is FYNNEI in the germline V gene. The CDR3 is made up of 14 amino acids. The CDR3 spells CASSVGAKDYGYTF. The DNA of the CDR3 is TGTGCCAGCAGTGTAGGGGCAAAGGACTATGGCTACACCTTC.

The CDR3 region has the DNA TGTGCCAGCAGCCCCAGACAGGGGGCGATTGGAGCTTTCTTT. It encodes CASSPRQGAIGAFF. The rearrangement joins TRBV7-9 to TRBJ1-1; 10 bases line up with TRBD1. CDR3 length: 14 amino acids. Germline loops: CDR1 SEHNR, CDR2 FQNEAQ (reference sequence). With 5 bases clipped from V and 10 bases from J, the junction kept 10 bases outside the gene matches.

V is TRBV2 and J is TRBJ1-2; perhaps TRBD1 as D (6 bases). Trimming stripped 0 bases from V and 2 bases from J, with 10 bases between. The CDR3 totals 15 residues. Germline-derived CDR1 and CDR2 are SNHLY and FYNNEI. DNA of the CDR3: TGTGCCAGCAGTGAAGCGCTTCAGGGGAACTATGGCTACACCTTC. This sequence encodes CASSEALQGNYGYTF.

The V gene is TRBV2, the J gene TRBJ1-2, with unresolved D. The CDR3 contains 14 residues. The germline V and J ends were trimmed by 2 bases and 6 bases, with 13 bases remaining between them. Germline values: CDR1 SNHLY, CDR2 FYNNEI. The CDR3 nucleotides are TGTGCCAGCAGTGAATCGCGAACAGTTGATGGCTACACCTTC. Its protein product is CASSESRTVDGYTF.

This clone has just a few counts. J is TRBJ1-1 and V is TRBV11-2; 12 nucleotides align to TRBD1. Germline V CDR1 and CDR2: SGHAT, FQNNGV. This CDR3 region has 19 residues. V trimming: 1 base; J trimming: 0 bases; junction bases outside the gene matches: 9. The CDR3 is CASSLGGGQGAFLNTEAFF. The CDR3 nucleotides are TGTGCCAGCAGCTTAGGAGGGGGACAGGGGGCTTTCTTGAACACTGAAGCTTTCTTT.

The CDR3 sequence: CASSQELAGGETQYF. CDR3 DNA: TGTGCCAGCAGCCAGGAACTAGCGGGGGGGGAGACCCAGTACTTC. The chain recombines TRBV3-1 (or the pseudogene TRBV3-2) with TRBJ2-5, with 13 bases matching TRBD2. Germline V gene sequence: CDR1 LGHDT, CDR2 YNNKEL (reference sequence). Germline trimming cut 3 bases from V and 5 bases from J; bases unmatched to any gene: 3. CDR3 length: 15 residues.

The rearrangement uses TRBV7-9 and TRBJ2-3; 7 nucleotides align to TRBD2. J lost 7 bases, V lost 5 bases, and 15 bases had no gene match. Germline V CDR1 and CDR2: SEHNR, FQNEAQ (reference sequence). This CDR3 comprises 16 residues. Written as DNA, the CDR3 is TGTGCCAGCAGCGAAGCGGCGGGGGTGAACTTTCATACGCAGTATTTT. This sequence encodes CASSEAAGVNFHTQYF.

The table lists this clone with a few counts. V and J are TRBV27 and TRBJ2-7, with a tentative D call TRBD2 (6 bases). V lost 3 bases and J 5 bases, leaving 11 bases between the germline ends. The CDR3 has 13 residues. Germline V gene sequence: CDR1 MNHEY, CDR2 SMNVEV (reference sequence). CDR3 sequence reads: CASSFPGEDEQYF. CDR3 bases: TGTGCCAGCAGTTTTCCGGGAGAAGACGAGCAGTACTTC.